Listed here is a single TCR beta chain. What it binds is unknown. The data derive from a study of beta chain features in type 1 diabetes. V was clipped by 2 bases and J by 4 bases, with 11 bases between them. Germline lookup yields CDR1 MNHNS and CDR2 SASEGT. CDR3 length: 14 amino acids. The authors reverse transcribed all of the isolated RNA, so sequencing captured expressed TCRB transcripts. Method: immunoSEQ multiplex PCR; TCRdb's copy keeps in-frame clones and lacks some. The sample includes almost 350,000 clones, roughly a tenth seen only once; the top ten take over 0.95%. Study observations and caveats: In all four CD4+ subsets, TCRB CDR3 length was significantly, moderately reduced in type 1 diabetes.

One heparinised blood draw, averaging about 0.11 L, came from each donor. Via the markers CD45RO/CCR7/CD25/CD127/CD95/CD27, stem cell-like memory, regulatory, central memory and naive CD4+ cells were sorted. Material for sequencing was central memory CD4+ T cells from blood. This clonotype originated in a young man with type 1 diabetes. The V and J genes are TRBV6-1 and TRBJ1-1; D call uncertain. CDR3 nucleotide sequence: TGTGCCAGCAGTGAAAGGGATTTGAGCACTGAAGCTTTCTTT. Amino acid sequence: CASSERDLSTEAFF.